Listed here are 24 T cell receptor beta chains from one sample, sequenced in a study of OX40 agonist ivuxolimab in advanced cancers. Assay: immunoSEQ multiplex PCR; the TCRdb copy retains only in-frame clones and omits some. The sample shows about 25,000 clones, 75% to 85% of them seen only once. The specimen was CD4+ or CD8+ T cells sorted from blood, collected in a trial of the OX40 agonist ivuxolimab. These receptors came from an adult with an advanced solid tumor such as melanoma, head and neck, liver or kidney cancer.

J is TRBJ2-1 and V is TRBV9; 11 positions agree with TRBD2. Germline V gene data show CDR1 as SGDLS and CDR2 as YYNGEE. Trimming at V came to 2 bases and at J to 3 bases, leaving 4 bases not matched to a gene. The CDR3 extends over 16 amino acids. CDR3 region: CASSVQLAGDYNEQFF. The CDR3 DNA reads TGTGCCAGCAGCGTTCAACTAGCGGGGGACTACAATGAGCAGTTCTTC.

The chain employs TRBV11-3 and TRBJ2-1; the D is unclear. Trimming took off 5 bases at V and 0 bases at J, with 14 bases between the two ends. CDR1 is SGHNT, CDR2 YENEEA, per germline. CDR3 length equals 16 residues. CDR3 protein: CASSQESWSSYNEQFF. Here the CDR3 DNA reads TGTGCCAGCAGCCAGGAGTCCTGGAGCTCCTACAATGAGCAGTTCTTC.

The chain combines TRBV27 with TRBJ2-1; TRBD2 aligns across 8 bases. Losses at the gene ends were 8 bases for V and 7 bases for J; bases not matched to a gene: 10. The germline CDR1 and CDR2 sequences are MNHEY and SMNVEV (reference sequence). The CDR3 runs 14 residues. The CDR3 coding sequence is TGTGCCAGCCTTGGACTAGCTGGTGGTAATGAGCAGTTCTTC. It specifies CASLGLAGGNEQFF.

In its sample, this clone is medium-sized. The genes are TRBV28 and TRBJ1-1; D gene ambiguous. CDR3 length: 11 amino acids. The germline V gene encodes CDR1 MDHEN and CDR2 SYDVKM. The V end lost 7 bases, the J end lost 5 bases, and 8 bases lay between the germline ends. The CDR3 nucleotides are TGTGCCAGCACGTTAGGGACTGAAGCTTTCTTT. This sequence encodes CASTLGTEAFF.

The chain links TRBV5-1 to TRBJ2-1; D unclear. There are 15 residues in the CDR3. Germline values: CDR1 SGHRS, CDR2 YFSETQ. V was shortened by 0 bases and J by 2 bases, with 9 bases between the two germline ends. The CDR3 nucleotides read TGCGCCAGCAGCTTGGCACCTAGTCCCTACAATGAGCAGTTCTTC. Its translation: CASSLAPSPYNEQFF.

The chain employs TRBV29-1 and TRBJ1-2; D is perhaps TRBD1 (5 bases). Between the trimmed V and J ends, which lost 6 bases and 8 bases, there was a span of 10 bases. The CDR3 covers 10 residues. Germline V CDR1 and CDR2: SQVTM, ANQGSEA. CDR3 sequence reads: CSVPGGGYTF. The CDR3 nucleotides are TGCAGCGTCCCCGGGGGGGGCTACACCTTC.

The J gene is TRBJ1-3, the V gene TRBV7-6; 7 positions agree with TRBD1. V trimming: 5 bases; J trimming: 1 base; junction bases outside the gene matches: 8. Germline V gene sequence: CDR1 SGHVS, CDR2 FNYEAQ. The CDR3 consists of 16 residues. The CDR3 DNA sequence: TGTGCCAGCAGCGCCGGGACAGATTCTTCTGGAAACACCATATATTTT. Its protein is CASSAGTDSSGNTIYF.

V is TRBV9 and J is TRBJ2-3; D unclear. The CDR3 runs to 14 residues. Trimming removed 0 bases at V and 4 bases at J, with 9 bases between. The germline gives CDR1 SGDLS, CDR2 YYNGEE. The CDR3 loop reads CASSVGGVPDTQYF. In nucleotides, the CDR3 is TGTGCCAGCAGCGTAGGTGGGGTTCCAGATACGCAGTATTTT.

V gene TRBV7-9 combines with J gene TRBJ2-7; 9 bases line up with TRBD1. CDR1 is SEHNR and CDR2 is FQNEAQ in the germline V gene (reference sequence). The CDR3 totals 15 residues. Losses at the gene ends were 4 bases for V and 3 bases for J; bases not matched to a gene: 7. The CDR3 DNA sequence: TGTGCCAGCAGCTCAACACAGGGGGCTTACTACGAGCAGTACTTC. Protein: CASSSTQGAYYEQYF.

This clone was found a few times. The CDR3 DNA reads as TGTGCCAGCAGTACTCCGACGGGACTGACTGTGGGAGTTAACAATCAGCCCCAGCATTTT. This gives the protein CASSTPTGLTVGVNNQPQHF. The chain combines TRBV28 with TRBJ1-5, with D possibly matching TRBD1 (5 bases). Germline V gives CDR1 MDHEN, CDR2 SYDVKM. There are 20 residues in the CDR3. V was clipped by 5 bases and J by 3 bases, with 29 bases between them.

CDR3 nucleotide sequence: TGTGCCAGCAGCCCCTGGGAGGGGGAGACCCAGTACTTC. It yields the protein CASSPWEGETQYF. This sequence joins TRBV7-9 and TRBJ2-5; 7 bases agree with TRBD2. This CDR3 region has 13 residues. Germline V lookup: CDR1 SEHNR, CDR2 FQNEAQ (reference sequence). Trimming removed 5 bases from V and 5 bases from J; junction bases left unmatched: 5.

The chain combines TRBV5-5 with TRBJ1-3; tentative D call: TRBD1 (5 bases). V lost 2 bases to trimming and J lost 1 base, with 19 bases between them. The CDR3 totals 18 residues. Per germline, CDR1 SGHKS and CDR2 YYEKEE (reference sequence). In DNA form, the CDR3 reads TGTGCCAGCAGCTTCGGGACGTTAGTAATGCCTTCTGGAAACACCATATATTTT. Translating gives CASSFGTLVMPSGNTIYF.

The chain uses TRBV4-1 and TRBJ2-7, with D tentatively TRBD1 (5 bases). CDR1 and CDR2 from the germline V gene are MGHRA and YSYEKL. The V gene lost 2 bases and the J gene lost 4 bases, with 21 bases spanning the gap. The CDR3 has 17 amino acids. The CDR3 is CASSQFLTVSNSYEQYF. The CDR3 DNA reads TGCGCCAGCAGCCAATTCCTGACAGTCTCCAATTCTTACGAGCAGTACTTC.

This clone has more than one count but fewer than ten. The CDR3, as DNA: TGTGCCAGCAGCTTGAAACAAGCCAACGTCCTGACTTTC. Amino acid sequence: CASSLKQANVLTF. This chain joins TRBV5-6 and TRBJ2-6; D not resolved. Deletions cut 1 base from V and 7 bases from J, with 6 bases between. Germline loops: CDR1 SGHDT, CDR2 YYEEEE. This CDR3 is built from 13 residues.

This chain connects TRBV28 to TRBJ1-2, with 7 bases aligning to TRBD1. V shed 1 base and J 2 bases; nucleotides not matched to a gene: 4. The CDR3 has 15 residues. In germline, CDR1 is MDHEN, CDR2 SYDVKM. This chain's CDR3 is CASSLLAGGNYGYTF. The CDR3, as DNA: TGTGCCAGCAGTTTATTAGCAGGGGGGAACTATGGCTACACCTTC.

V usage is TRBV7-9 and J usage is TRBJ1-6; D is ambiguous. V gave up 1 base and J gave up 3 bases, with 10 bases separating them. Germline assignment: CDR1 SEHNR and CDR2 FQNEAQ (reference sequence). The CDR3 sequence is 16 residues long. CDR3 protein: CASSLERRSYNSPLHF. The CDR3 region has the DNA TGTGCCAGCAGCTTAGAGCGGAGAAGCTATAATTCACCCCTCCACTTT.

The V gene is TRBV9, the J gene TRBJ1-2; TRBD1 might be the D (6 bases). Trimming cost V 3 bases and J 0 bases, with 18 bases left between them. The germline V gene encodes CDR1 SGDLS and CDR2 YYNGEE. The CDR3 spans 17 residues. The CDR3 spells CASSAPTGASSNYGYTF. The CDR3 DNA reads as TGTGCCAGCAGCGCACCGACAGGTGCCTCTTCTAACTATGGCTACACCTTC.

The CDR3 protein is CASSLVLAGDEQYF. DNA for the CDR3: TGTGCCAGCAGCTTAGTGCTAGCGGGAGACGAGCAGTACTTC. V gene TRBV13 combines with J gene TRBJ2-7; 10 bases are a match to TRBD2. The CDR3 sequence is 14 residues long. V was clipped by 1 base and J by 5 bases; unmatched bases: 2. Germline CDR1 is PRHDT and CDR2 is FYEKMQ (reference sequence).

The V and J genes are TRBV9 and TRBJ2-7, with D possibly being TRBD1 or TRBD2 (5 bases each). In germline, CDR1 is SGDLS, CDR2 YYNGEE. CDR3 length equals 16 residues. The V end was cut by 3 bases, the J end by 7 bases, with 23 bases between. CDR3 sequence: CASSADGTAVQLEQYF. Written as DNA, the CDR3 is TGTGCCAGCAGCGCCGATGGGACCGCCGTCCAGTTGGAGCAGTACTTC.

Written as DNA, the CDR3 is TGTGCCAGCAGCCACGGACAGGGGACAAAAGCTTTCTTT. Translating gives CASSHGQGTKAFF. The chain has TRBV6-4 and TRBJ1-1; 9 nucleotides match TRBD1. The germline gives CDR1 MRHNA, CDR2 SNTAGT. J gave up 9 bases and V 6 bases, and 8 bases lay outside the gene matches. The CDR3 runs 13 residues.

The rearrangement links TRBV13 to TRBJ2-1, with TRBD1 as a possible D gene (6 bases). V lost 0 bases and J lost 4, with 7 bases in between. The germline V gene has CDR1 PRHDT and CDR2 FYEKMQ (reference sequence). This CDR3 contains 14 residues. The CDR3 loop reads CASSLGQGYNEQFF. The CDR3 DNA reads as TGTGCCAGCAGCTTAGGGCAGGGGTACAATGAGCAGTTCTTC.

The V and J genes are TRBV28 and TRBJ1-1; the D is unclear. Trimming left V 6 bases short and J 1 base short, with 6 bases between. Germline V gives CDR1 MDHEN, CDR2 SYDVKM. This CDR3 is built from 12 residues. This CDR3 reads CASSHENTEAFF. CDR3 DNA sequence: TGTGCCAGCAGCCACGAGAACACTGAAGCTTTCTTT.

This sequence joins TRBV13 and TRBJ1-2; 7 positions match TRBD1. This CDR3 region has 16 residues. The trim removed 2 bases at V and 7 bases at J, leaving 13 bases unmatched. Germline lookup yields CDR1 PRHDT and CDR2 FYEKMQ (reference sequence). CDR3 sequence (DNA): TGTGCCAGCAGCTTATCAGGGGGTGATAAGACCTCTGGCTACACCTTC. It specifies CASSLSGGDKTSGYTF.

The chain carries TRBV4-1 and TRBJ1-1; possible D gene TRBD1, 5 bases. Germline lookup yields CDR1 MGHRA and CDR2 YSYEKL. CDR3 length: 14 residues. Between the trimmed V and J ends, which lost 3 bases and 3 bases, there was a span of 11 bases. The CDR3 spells CASSQYGGDTEAFF. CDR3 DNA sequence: TGCGCCAGCAGCCAGTATGGGGGGGACACTGAAGCTTTCTTT.